Below, 3 T cell receptor beta chains from the same sample are listed, as sequenced in a study of blood T cell repertoires in COVID-19. Measured with immunoSEQ multiplex PCR; TCRdb has only the in-frame clones, and not every one. The sample contains roughly 200,000 clones, more than 75% of which appear only once. Sequencing input: PBMCs or T cells enriched from blood (not recorded which). The receptors come from a woman aged 25 to 39 who had recovered from COVID-19.

This chain connects TRBV5-4 to TRBJ2-2, with 7 nucleotides matching TRBD1. The CDR3 is 15 residues long. Germline V gives CDR1 SGHNT, CDR2 YYREEE (reference sequence). The ends lost 0 bases at V and 3 bases at J; junction bases unmatched: 2. This chain's CDR3 is CASSLGDRYTGELFF. CDR3 coding DNA: TGTGCCAGCAGCTTGGGGGACAGATACACCGGGGAGCTGTTTTTT.

The chain combines TRBV5-5 with TRBJ1-1; TRBD1 is a possible D gene (5 bases). V was pared by 0 bases and J by 12 bases, with 15 bases between. The CDR3 is 13 residues long. Germline-derived CDR1 and CDR2 are SGHKS and YYEKEE (reference sequence). The CDR3, as DNA: TGTGCCAGCAGCTTGGGACAGCGACAAAAGACTTTCTTT. Translating it yields CASSLGQRQKTFF.

J is TRBJ2-1 and V is TRBV20-1; a possible D gene is TRBD2 (5 bases). CDR3 size: 14 residues. Germline V lookup: CDR1 DFQATT, CDR2 SNEGSKA (reference sequence). The ends were cut back, 3 bases at V and 6 bases at J, with 15 bases in the middle. In nucleotides, the CDR3 is TGCAGTGCTAGTCCTAGCTCCCAAATCAATGAGCAGTTCTTC. Amino acid sequence: CSASPSSQINEQFF.